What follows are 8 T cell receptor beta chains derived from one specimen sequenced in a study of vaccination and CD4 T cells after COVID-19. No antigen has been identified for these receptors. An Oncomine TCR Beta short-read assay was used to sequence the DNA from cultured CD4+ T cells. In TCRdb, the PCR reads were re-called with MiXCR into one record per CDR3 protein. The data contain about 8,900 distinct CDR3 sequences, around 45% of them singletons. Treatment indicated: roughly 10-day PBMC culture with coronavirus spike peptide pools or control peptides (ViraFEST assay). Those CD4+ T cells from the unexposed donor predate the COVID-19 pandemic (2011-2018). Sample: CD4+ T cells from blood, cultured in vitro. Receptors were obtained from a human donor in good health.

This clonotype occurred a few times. CDR3 residues: CASSYGAGGPGNEQFF. The CDR3, as DNA: TGTGCCAGCAGTTACGGAGCGGGGGGGCCGGGCAATGAGCAGTTCTTC. V gene TRBV6-2 or TRBV6-3 combines with J gene TRBJ2-1, with 10 bases lining up with TRBD2. The CDR3 is 16 residues long. The V gene's germline CDR1 is MNHEY and CDR2 SVGEGT. Unmatched junction bases numbered 7, after V lost 2 bases and J lost 6 bases.

The CDR3 here is CASSRGVGSFF. DNA of the CDR3: TGTGCCAGCAGTCGAGGGGTGGGAAGTTTCTTT. The rearrangement links TRBV28 to TRBJ1-1; the D gene is possibly TRBD1 (5 bases). Germline loops: CDR1 MDHEN, CDR2 SYDVKM. This CDR3 is built from 11 residues. Trimming took 5 bases from V and 13 from J, leaving 14 bases between them.

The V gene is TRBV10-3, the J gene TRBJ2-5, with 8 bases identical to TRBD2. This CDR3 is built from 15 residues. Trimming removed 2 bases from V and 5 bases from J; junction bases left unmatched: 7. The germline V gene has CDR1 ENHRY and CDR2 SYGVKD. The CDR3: CAISEMSGGGETQYF. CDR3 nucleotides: TGTGCCATCAGTGAGATGTCGGGGGGGGGGGAGACCCAGTACTTC.

The CDR3 bases are TGTGCCAATCACGACACGACCTACGAGCAGTACTTC. Translating it yields CANHDTTYEQYF. The chain combines TRBV19 with TRBJ2-7; D unclear. Germline CDR1 is LNHDA and CDR2 is SQIVND (reference sequence). The CDR3 sequence is 12 residues long. V lost 10 bases to trimming and J lost 2 bases, with 12 bases between them.

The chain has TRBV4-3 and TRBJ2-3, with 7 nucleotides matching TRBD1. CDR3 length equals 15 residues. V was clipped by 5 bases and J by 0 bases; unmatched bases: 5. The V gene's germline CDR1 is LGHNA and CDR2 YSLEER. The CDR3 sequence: CASSLRTGSTDTQYF. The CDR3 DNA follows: TGCGCCAGCAGCTTAAGGACAGGTAGCACAGATACGCAGTATTTT.

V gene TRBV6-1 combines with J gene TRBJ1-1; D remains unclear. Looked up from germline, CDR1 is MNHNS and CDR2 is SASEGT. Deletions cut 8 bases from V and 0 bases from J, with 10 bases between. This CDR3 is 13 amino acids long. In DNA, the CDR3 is TGTGCCAGCCGGAGCATAATGAACACTGAAGCTTTCTTT. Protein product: CASRSIMNTEAFF.

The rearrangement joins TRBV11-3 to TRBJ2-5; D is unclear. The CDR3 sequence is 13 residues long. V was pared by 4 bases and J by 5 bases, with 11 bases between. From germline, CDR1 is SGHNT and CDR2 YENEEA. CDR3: CASSSRGRETQYF. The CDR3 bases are TGTGCCAGCAGCTCCCGCGGTCGGGAGACCCAGTACTTC.

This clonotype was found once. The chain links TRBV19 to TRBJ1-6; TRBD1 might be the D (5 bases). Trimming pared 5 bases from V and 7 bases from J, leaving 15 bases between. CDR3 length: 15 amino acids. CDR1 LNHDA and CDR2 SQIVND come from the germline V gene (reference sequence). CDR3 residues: CASSLQGVRNSPLHF. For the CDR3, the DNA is TGTGCCAGTAGTCTGCAGGGTGTGCGGAATTCACCCCTCCACTTT.